The T cell receptor beta chain under discussion was sequenced for a study of shared clonotypes between healthy human individuals. This clone was detected only once. Other DNA sequences in the sample encode the same CDR3. Those who donated were healthy HIV-negative adults, with no recent acute infections or vaccinations reported. The table came from immunoSEQ multiplex PCR; TCRdb's copy has only in-frame clones and leaves some out. The sample consists of roughly 2.6 million clones, approximately 90% of them appearing once. Sequenced input: naive CD4+ T cells sorted from blood. Regarding subset: CD45RA+ positively selected. The TCR was taken from a man aged 18 to 29 in good health.

CDR3 coding DNA: TGTGCATCCCCGAGGGCCTACGAGCAGTACTTC. Translation: CASPRAYEQYF. The chain uses TRBV10-3 and TRBJ2-7; D possibly corresponds to TRBD2 (5 bases). Germline-derived CDR1 and CDR2 are ENHRY and SYGVKD. This CDR3 region has 11 residues.